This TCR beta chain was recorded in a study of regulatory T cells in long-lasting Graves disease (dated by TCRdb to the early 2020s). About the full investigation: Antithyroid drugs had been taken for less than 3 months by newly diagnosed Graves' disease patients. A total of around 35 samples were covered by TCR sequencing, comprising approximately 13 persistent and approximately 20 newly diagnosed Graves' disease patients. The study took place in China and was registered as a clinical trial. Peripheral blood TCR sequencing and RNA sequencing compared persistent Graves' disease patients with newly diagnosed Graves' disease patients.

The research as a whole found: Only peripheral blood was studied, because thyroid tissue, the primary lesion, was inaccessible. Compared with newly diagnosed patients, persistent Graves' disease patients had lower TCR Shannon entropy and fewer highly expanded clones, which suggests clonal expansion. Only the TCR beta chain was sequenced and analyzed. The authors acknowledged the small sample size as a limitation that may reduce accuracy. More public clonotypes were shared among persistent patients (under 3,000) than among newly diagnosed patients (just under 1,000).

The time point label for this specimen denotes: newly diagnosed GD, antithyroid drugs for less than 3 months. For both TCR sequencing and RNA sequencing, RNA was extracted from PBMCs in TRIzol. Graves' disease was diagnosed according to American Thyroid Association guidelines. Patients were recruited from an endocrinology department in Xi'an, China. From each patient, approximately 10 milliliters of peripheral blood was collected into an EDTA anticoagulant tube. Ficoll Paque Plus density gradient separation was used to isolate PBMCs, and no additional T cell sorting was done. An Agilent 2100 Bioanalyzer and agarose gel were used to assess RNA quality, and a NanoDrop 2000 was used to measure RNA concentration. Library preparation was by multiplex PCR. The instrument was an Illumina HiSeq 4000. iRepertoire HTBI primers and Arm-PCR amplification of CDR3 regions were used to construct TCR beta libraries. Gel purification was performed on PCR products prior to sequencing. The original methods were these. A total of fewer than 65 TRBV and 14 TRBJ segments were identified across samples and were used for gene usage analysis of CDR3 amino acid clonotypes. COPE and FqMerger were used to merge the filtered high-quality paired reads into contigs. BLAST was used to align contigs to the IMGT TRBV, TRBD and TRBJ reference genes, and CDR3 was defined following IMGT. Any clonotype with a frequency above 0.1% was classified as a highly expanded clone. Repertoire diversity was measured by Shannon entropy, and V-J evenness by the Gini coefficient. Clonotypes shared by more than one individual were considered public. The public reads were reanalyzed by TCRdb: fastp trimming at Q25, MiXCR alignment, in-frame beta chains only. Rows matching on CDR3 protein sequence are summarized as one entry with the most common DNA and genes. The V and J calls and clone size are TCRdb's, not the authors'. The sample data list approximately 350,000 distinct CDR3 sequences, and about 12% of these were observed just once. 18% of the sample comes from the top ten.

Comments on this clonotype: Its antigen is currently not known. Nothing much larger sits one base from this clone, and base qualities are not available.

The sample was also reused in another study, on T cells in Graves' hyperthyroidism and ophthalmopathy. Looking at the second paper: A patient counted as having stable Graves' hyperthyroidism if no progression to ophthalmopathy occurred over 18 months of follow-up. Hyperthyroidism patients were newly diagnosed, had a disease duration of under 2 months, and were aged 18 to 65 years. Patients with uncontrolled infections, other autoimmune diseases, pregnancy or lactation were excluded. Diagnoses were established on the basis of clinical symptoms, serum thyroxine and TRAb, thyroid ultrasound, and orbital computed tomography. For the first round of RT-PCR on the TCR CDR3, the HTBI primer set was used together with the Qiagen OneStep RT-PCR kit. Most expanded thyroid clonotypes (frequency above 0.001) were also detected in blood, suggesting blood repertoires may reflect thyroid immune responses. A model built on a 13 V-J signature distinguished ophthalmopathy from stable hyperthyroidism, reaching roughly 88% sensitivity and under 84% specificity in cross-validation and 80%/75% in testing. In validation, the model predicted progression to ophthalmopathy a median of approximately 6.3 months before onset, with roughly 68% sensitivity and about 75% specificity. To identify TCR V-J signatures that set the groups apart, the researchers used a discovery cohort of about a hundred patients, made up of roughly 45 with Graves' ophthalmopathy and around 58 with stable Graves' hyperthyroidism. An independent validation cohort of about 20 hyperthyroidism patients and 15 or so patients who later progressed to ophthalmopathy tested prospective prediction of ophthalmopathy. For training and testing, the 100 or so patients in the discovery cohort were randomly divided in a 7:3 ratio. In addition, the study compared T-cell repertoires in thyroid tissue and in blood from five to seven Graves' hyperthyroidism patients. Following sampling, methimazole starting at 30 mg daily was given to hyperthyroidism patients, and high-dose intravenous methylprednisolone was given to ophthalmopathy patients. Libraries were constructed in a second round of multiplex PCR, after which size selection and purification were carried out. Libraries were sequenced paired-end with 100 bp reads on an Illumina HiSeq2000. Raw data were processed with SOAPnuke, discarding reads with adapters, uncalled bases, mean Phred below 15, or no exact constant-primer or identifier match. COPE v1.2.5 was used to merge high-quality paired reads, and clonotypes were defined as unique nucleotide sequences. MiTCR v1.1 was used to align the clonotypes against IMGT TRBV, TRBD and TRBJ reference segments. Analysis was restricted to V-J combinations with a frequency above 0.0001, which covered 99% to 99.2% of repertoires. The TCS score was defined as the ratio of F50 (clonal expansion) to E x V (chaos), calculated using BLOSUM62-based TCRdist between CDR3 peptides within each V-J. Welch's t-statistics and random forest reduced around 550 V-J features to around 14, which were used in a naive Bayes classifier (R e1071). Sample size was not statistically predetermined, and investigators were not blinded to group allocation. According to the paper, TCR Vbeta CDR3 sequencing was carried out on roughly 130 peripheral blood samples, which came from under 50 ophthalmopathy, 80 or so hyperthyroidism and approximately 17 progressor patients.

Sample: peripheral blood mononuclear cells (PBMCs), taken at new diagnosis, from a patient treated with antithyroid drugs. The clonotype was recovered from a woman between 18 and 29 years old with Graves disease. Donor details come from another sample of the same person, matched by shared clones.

The DNA is TGTGCCAGCAAAACTAGCGGGAATGAGCAGTTCTTC. Protein translation: CASKTSGNEQFF. The rearrangement joined TRBV12-3 or TRBV12-4 to TRBJ2-1; 9 junctional bases match TRBD2. For this chain, trimming is 7 bases at the V end and 7 bases at the J end, and the number of junction bases without a gene match is 2. The CDR3 runs 12 amino acids, cysteine and phenylalanine included. The DNA shown is the 36-base CDR3, in frame from base 1.